Presented here are 25 T cell receptor beta chains from one specimen sequenced in a study of T-cell reconstitution after alpha-beta-depleted transplantation in children. It was with unique molecular identifiers that the TCRbeta library was prepared. TCRdb processed the PCR reads anew with MiXCR; each CDR3 protein has one entry. The sample contains 70,000 to 95,000 distinct CDR3 sequences, roughly 15% of which appear only once. The specimen comprised PBMCs, mostly from graft donor cells, sampled 180 days after TCRalphabeta/CD19-depleted stem cell transplant. The source of these receptors is a male patient between 2 and 15 years old who had a stem cell transplant for acute lymphoblastic leukemia, so the T cells may come from the graft donor.

In this sample, this clonotype turned up a few times. The chain employs TRBV6-2 or TRBV6-3 and TRBJ1-1, with TRBD1 matching 7 bases. Germline V gene lookup returns CDR1 MNHEY and CDR2 SVGEGT. This CDR3 contains 14 residues. Losses at the gene ends were 6 bases for V and 0 bases for J; bases not matched to a gene: 4. CDR3 DNA sequence: TGTGCCAGCAGCCTCGGACAGGTGAACACTGAAGCTTTCTTT. Translated: CASSLGQVNTEAFF.

This clonotype was counted between two and nine times. V is TRBV9 and J is TRBJ2-3; no definite D call. Trimming shortened V by 6 bases and J by 6 bases, and 11 bases separated the two germline ends. The CDR3 has 12 amino acids. Germline CDR1 and CDR2: SGDLS and YYNGEE. The CDR3 DNA is TGTGCCAGCATGGGATCCCAGGATACGCAGTATTTT. Protein sequence: CASMGSQDTQYF.

This clonotype has just a few counts. J is TRBJ2-7 and V is TRBV18; TRBD2 is a possible D gene (5 bases). CDR1 KGHSH and CDR2 LQKENI come from the germline V gene. Trimming removed 2 bases at V and 6 bases at J, with 20 bases between. The CDR3 totals 16 residues. This CDR3 is CASSPGEEDLVREQYF. CDR3 nucleotide sequence: TGTGCCAGCTCACCAGGTGAGGAGGATCTAGTCCGCGAGCAGTACTTC.

By proportion, this clonotype is large. The chain employs TRBV5-1 and TRBJ2-7; 7 bases line up with TRBD2. Losses at the gene ends were 0 bases for V and 2 bases for J; bases not matched to a gene: 2. Germline lookup yields CDR1 SGHRS and CDR2 YFSETQ. The CDR3 runs to 14 residues. DNA for the CDR3: TGCGCCAGCAGCTTGGGGGGGGGTACCTACGAGCAGTACTTC. It encodes CASSLGGGTYEQYF.

CDR3 protein: CASSARTFMNTEAFF. CDR3 sequence (DNA): TGTGCCAGCAGTGCCAGGACGTTCATGAACACTGAAGCTTTCTTT. The chain links TRBV12-3 or TRBV12-4 to TRBJ1-1; D is unresolved. The CDR3 totals 15 residues. The V gene lost 5 bases and the J gene lost 0 bases, with 13 bases spanning the gap.

The chain links TRBV27 to TRBJ2-7; D is unclear. V lost 5 bases and J 6 bases, leaving 14 bases between the germline ends. The CDR3 extends over 13 amino acids. CDR1 is MNHEY and CDR2 is SMNVEV in the germline V gene (reference sequence). The CDR3 here is CASSPVPMAEQYF. As DNA, the CDR3 is TGTGCCAGCAGTCCCGTCCCTATGGCCGAGCAGTACTTC.

This clonotype was counted a few times. This chain uses TRBV7-2 with TRBJ1-5; 12 bases match TRBD1. V gave up 4 bases and J gave up 9 bases; unmatched junction bases: 10. The CDR3 loop spans 16 amino acids. CDR1 SGHTA and CDR2 FQGNSA come from the germline V gene. The DNA for the CDR3 is TGTGCCAGCAGCTCCCAGGTTGGGACAGGGGGCTTGCCCCAGCATTTT. Translated, it gives CASSSQVGTGGLPQHF.

This clonotype turned up a few times. The chain links TRBV27 to TRBJ1-3; D possibly corresponds to TRBD1 (6 bases). V lost 5 bases to trimming and J lost 1 base, with 18 bases between them. This CDR3 has 17 amino acids. Germline V CDR1 and CDR2: MNHEY, SMNVEV (reference sequence). CDR3 residues: CASSALGGRGSGNTIYF. The CDR3 nucleotides are TGTGCCAGCAGTGCCCTCGGGGGCCGGGGGTCTGGAAACACCATATATTTT.

The V and J genes are TRBV11-2 and TRBJ1-2; D is uncertain. V lost 3 bases and J 8 bases, leaving 19 bases between the germline ends. Looked up from germline, CDR1 is SGHAT and CDR2 is FQNNGV. The length of the CDR3 is 15 residues. As DNA, the CDR3 is TGTGCCAGCAGCTTGCGATTCTCGGGCCTGGAGGGCTACACCTTC. It yields the protein CASSLRFSGLEGYTF. The variable domain in full, with the rest retrieved from reference TRBV11-2 and TRBJ1-2, is EAGVAQSPRYKIIEKRQSVAFWCNPISGHATLYWYQQILGQGPKLLIQFQNNGVVDDSQLPKDRFSAERLKGVDSTLKIQPAKLEDSAVYLCASSLRFSGLEGYTFGSGTRLTVV.

The sample holds a few counts of this clonotype. This sequence joins TRBV20-1 and TRBJ1-1; no firm D call. This CDR3 comprises 10 residues. Deletions cut 1 base from V and 6 bases from J, with 3 bases between. CDR1 and CDR2 (germline): DFQATT, SNEGSKA (reference sequence). CDR3: CSARAAEAFF. The CDR3 DNA is TGCAGTGCTAGAGCGGCTGAAGCTTTCTTT.

This clonotype occurred a few times. J is TRBJ1-3 and V is TRBV20-1; D is possibly TRBD1 (6 bases). Germline lookup yields CDR1 DFQATT and CDR2 SNEGSKA (reference sequence). The V end lost 1 base, the J end lost 3 bases, and 7 bases lay between the germline ends. This CDR3 is 13 amino acids long. The CDR3 coding sequence is TGCAGTGCTAGAGGCAGGGGTGGAAACACCATATATTTT. It yields the protein CSARGRGGNTIYF.

This clonotype was detected a few times. The rearrangement links TRBV11-3 to TRBJ2-2; the match to TRBD1 covers 7 bases. V dropped 3 bases and J dropped 3; count of bases not matched to a gene: 7. The CDR3 length is 16 residues. CDR1 is SGHNT and CDR2 is YENEEA in the germline V gene. The CDR3 nucleotides read TGTGCCAGCAGCTTTGGGGCAGGGGGTGACACCGGGGAGCTGTTTTTT. This encodes CASSFGAGGDTGELFF. Full variable domain (rest looked up from reference TRBV11-3 and TRBJ2-2): EAGVVQSPRYKIIEKKQPVAFWCNPISGHNTLYWYLQNLGQGPELLIRYENEEAVDDSQLPKDRFSAERLKGVDSTLKIQPAELGDSAVYLCASSFGAGGDTGELFFGEGSRLTVL.

This clonotype turned up a few times. This chain joins TRBV7-8 and TRBJ2-2; tentatively, D is TRBD1 (5 bases). Germline V lookup: CDR1 SGHVS, CDR2 FQNEAQ. The CDR3 covers 16 residues. V gave up 5 bases and J gave up 1 base, with 14 bases separating them. The CDR3 region has the DNA TGTGCCAGCAGCCGTCGCCAGCAGGGGAACACCGGGGAGCTGTTTTTT. It is translated as CASSRRQQGNTGELFF.

This clonotype was counted at least ten times. The chain combines TRBV12-3 or TRBV12-4 with TRBJ1-2, with TRBD1 matching over 7 bases. The CDR3 is 16 residues long. Trimming took 6 bases from V and 0 from J; bases not matched to a gene: 10. The CDR3 DNA sequence: TGTGCCAGCAGGTCCAGGGACAGAATTTCTAACTATGGCTACACCTTC. Its protein is CASRSRDRISNYGYTF.

The chain is built from TRBV19 and TRBJ1-5; perhaps TRBD1 as D (5 bases). Germline V gives CDR1 LNHDA, CDR2 SQIVND (reference sequence). The CDR3 consists of 13 residues. V lost 9 bases to trimming and J lost 3 bases, with 12 bases between them. The CDR3 protein is CASRDFLNQPQHF. The CDR3 DNA sequence: TGTGCCAGCCGGGACTTCCTCAATCAGCCCCAGCATTTT.

This clonotype has just a few counts. The chain couples TRBV20-1 to TRBJ2-3; the D gene is possibly TRBD2 (6 bases). The CDR3 extends over 14 amino acids. Trimming removed 5 bases from V and 1 base from J, with 13 bases in between. Germline values: CDR1 DFQATT, CDR2 SNEGSKA (reference sequence). CDR3 amino acids: CSAPQPGGTDTQYF. The CDR3 nucleotides are TGCAGTGCTCCTCAACCGGGAGGCACAGATACGCAGTATTTT.

This clonotype turned up a few times. The chain links TRBV11-2 to TRBJ2-7; D is undetermined. CDR3 length equals 14 residues. CDR1 is SGHAT, CDR2 FQNNGV, per germline. Trimming took off 1 base at V and 1 base at J, with 8 bases between the two ends. CDR3 sequence (DNA): TGTGCCAGCAGCTTAGCGCCCCTATCCTACGAGCAGTACTTC. Protein: CASSLAPLSYEQYF.

This sequence joins TRBV27 and TRBJ2-7, with D unclear. Trimming removed 8 bases from V and 7 bases from J, with 15 bases in between. The CDR3 is 12 amino acids. Germline lookup yields CDR1 MNHEY and CDR2 SMNVEV (reference sequence). The CDR3 sequence is CASSPWSGEQYF. CDR3 coding DNA: TGTGCCAGCTCCCCCTGGTCTGGTGAGCAGTACTTC.

This clonotype was seen a few times. The rearrangement links TRBV14 to TRBJ2-5; 7 nucleotides match TRBD2. The V segment lost 4 bases and the J segment 5 bases; nucleotides outside the gene matches: 7. The length of the CDR3 is 14 residues. The germline gives CDR1 SGHDN, CDR2 FVKESK. In nucleotides, the CDR3 is TGTGCCAGCAGCCGGTCACTAGCGTGGGAGACCCAGTACTTC. As protein: CASSRSLAWETQYF.

In this sample, this clonotype turned up many times. The rearrangement joins TRBV12-3 or TRBV12-4 to TRBJ1-5, with 8 bases that match TRBD1. Losses at the gene ends were 4 bases for V and 6 bases for J; bases not matched to a gene: 5. CDR3 size: 14 residues. The CDR3 bases are TGTGCCAGCAGTTCAGGGGGCTTCAGTCAGCCCCAGCATTTT. Translation: CASSSGGFSQPQHF.

This clonotype was counted a few times. The chain couples TRBV7-2 to TRBJ1-6; D is ambiguous. In germline, CDR1 is SGHTA, CDR2 FQGNSA. CDR3 length: 15 residues. V lost 7 bases and J 6 bases, leaving 16 bases between the germline ends. The CDR3: CASTTYQRLNSPLHF. CDR3 sequence (DNA): TGTGCCAGCACCACTTACCAGAGACTTAATTCACCCCTCCACTTT.

This clonotype was observed a handful of times. CDR3 sequence: CASSFIGTPLGNQPQHF. In nucleotides, the CDR3 is TGTGCCAGCAGTTTTATCGGGACACCCCTGGGAAATCAGCCCCAGCATTTT. This chain uses TRBV6-2 or TRBV6-3 with TRBJ1-5; the D gene is possibly TRBD1 (6 bases). CDR3 length equals 17 residues. Trimming cost V 4 bases and J 4 bases, with 20 bases left between them. Germline lookup yields CDR1 MNHEY and CDR2 SVGEGT.

This chain joins TRBV3-1 and TRBJ2-1, with D perhaps being TRBD1 or TRBD2 (5 bases each). Trimming cost V 4 bases and J 5 bases, with 12 bases left between them. This CDR3 region has 14 residues. Germline V lookup: CDR1 LGHDT, CDR2 YNNKEL (reference sequence). CDR3 DNA sequence: TGTGCCAGCAGCCCGACCGGGGCGAACAATGAGCAGTTCTTC. Translating it yields CASSPTGANNEQFF.

This clonotype occurred many times. The chain employs TRBV20-1 and TRBJ2-3, with 7 bases aligning to TRBD2. V shed 5 bases and J 4 bases; nucleotides not matched to a gene: 3. This CDR3 is 12 amino acids long. Germline loops: CDR1 DFQATT, CDR2 SNEGSKA (reference sequence). CDR3 nucleotide sequence: TGCAGTGCTCCTACTAGCGCAGATACGCAGTATTTT. Amino acids: CSAPTSADTQYF.

In this sample, this clonotype turned up a few times. The chain employs TRBV7-8 and TRBJ2-2, with 7 bases aligning to TRBD2. CDR3 length: 16 amino acids. Germline V gene lookup returns CDR1 SGHVS and CDR2 FQNEAQ. The J segment lost 8 bases and the V segment lost 5 bases, leaving 14 bases of the junction unmatched. CDR3 loop: CASSRLLADSPGELFF. The CDR3 DNA reads as TGTGCCAGCAGCCGACTCCTAGCGGACTCCCCGGGGGAGCTGTTTTTT.